The rows below give T cell receptor beta chains drawn from one sample of a study of cytomegalovirus exposure and HLA in healthy donors. Only in-frame clones appear in the TCRdb table, and some are missing; sequencing was by immunoSEQ multiplex PCR. This sample has about 190,000 clones; roughly nine tenths occur once, and the top ten carry roughly 0.98%. Sample: PBMCs. These receptors all come from a boy aged 2 to 10 in good health and CMV-seronegative. Each CDR3 is given with its conserved first and last residue. The D gene is left open where the match is weak. Size is stated for part of the rows, as once, few or many counts, or as a class when the clone is expanded.

v_call	clone_size	cdr3_length	d_call	j_call	cdr3_nt	cdr3_aa
TRBV18	.	13	.	TRBJ2-5	TGTGCCAGCTCACCGACAGACGGGGAGACCCAGTACTTC	CASSPTDGETQYF
TRBV11-2	.	12	.	TRBJ2-7	TGTGCCAGCAGCTTTGGGGGCGGCGAGCAGTACTTC	CASSFGGGEQYF
TRBV4-1	.	15	TRBD2	TRBJ2-1	TGCGCCAGCAGCCTGAGACTAGCGGAAAACAATGAGCAGTTCTTC	CASSLRLAENNEQFF
TRBV9	.	14	TRBD1	TRBJ2-7	TGTGCCAGCAGCCCAACGGGACAGAGCTACGAGCAGTACTTC	CASSPTGQSYEQYF
TRBV27	.	15	.	TRBJ2-1	TGTGCCAGCAGTTTCGCGGCAGGGCCCTACAATGAGCAGTTCTTC	CASSFAAGPYNEQFF
TRBV2	.	13	TRBD1	TRBJ1-4	TGTGCCAGCAGTGACACAGGGGCTGAAAAACTGTTTTTT	CASSDTGAEKLFF
TRBV28	.	16	TRBD2	TRBJ2-5	TGTGCCAGCAGAAGAATAGCGGGGAGGTACCTAGAGACCCAGTACTTC	CASRRIAGRYLETQYF
TRBV7-9	.	19	.	TRBJ1-1	TGTGCCAGCAGCTTAGTGAGGAGGGGCTTTATCATTATGAACACTGAAGCTTTCTTT	CASSLVRRGFIIMNTEAFF
TRBV9	once	15	TRBD1	TRBJ1-4	TGTGCCAGCACCACCTCAGGGGGAAGAAATGAAAAACTGTTTTTT	CASTTSGGRNEKLFF
TRBV10-3	.	15	TRBD2	TRBJ2-3	TGTGCCATCGGTGGACTAGCGGCTAGCACAGATACGCAGTATTTT	CAIGGLAASTDTQYF
TRBV4-2	.	18	TRBD2	TRBJ2-1	TGTGCCAGCAGCCAGGATAGCGGGGGGGCCTCCTCCTACAATGAGCAGTTCTTC	CASSQDSGGASSYNEQFF
TRBV30	.	14	.	TRBJ1-6	TGTGCCTGGAGTGGCAACCGAGGCGATTCACCCCTCCACTTT	CAWSGNRGDSPLHF
TRBV5-1	.	17	TRBD2	TRBJ2-2	TGCGCCAGCAGCTTCACTTTTATCGGGAGGCCCTCCGAGGAGCTGTTTTTT	CASSFTFIGRPSEELFF
TRBV30	.	13	TRBD1	TRBJ2-7	TGTGCCTGGGAAATGGACAGGGTCAACGAGCAGTACTTC	CAWEMDRVNEQYF
TRBV7-9	.	15	TRBD2	TRBJ2-1	TGTGCCAGCAGCTTAGTGTCTAGCGGCCACAATGAGCAGTTCTTC	CASSLVSSGHNEQFF
TRBV29-1	few	11	.	TRBJ1-1	TGCAGCGTTGGGACCGGGACAGAAGCTTTCTTT	CSVGTGTEAFF
TRBV9	.	16	TRBD2	TRBJ2-3	TGTGCCAGCAGCGTAGCAGGAGCGGGAGTTACAGATACGCAGTATTTT	CASSVAGAGVTDTQYF
TRBV7-9	.	14	TRBD1	TRBJ2-7	TGTGCCAGCAGCTCGGGACAGGGCTCCCACGAGCAGTACTTC	CASSSGQGSHEQYF
TRBV27	.	15	TRBD2	TRBJ2-2	TGTGCCAGCAGCCTAGGACTAGAAGTCCCCGGGGAGCTGTTTTTT	CASSLGLEVPGELFF
TRBV9	.	18	.	TRBJ2-1	TGTGCCAGCAGCGTAGCTACCGGCACCTCGAGGGTTTTCAATGAGCAGTTCTTC	CASSVATGTSRVFNEQFF
TRBV9	.	16	TRBD2	TRBJ2-7	TGTGCCAGCAGCCCTCGGTGGGAGCGGGACTCCTACGAGCAGTACTTC	CASSPRWERDSYEQYF
TRBV28	.	18	TRBD2	TRBJ2-2	TGTGCCAGCAGCCTGACAGATCTAGCGGGAGGGCGCGGCGGGGAGCTGTTTTTT	CASSLTDLAGGRGGELFF
TRBV28	once	16	.	TRBJ2-3	TGTGCCAGCAGTTTGGGAGTAGGCACTAGCACAGATACGCAGTATTTT	CASSLGVGTSTDTQYF
TRBV6-1	.	15	.	TRBJ1-4	TGTGCCAGCAGTGAATGGCCAGGGGTGGGGGAAAAACTGTTTTTT	CASSEWPGVGEKLFF
TRBV11-2	.	16	TRBD2	TRBJ2-5	TGTGCCAGCAGCTCGCGGGGGGGCCGAGGGAGGGAGACCCAGTACTTC	CASSSRGGRGRETQYF
TRBV30	.	14	.	TRBJ2-2	TGTGCCTGGAGTCGGGGATATTCCGCCGGGGAGCTGTTTTTT	CAWSRGYSAGELFF
TRBV28	.	13	TRBD2	TRBJ2-5	TGTGCCAGCAGTCGGGGACTAGGAGAGACCCAGTACTTC	CASSRGLGETQYF
TRBV30	.	15	.	TRBJ1-1	TGTGCCTGGAACCCCCCCGGCGGGATGGACACTGAAGCTTTCTTT	CAWNPPGGMDTEAFF
TRBV5-4	.	15	TRBD2	TRBJ2-1	TGTGCCAGCAGCCCACCTGAGCGGGGCCCCAATGAGCAGTTCTTC	CASSPPERGPNEQFF
TRBV10-1	.	13	.	TRBJ2-5	TGCGCCAGCAGCAGTGACAGCCAAGAGACCCAGTACTTC	CASSSDSQETQYF
TRBV15	.	15	.	TRBJ2-1	TGTGCCACCGGGCCACGGCGGGGGCAATACAATGAGCAGTTCTTC	CATGPRRGQYNEQFF
TRBV5-1	.	16	TRBD1	TRBJ2-2	TGCGCCAGCAGCTCGAGACAGGGGGGAGGAACCGGGGAGCTGTTTTTT	CASSSRQGGGTGELFF
TRBV30	.	17	TRBD1	TRBJ2-5	TGTGCCTGGAGACAGACAGGGAATAGGCTTGACGGGGAGACCCAGTACTTC	CAWRQTGNRLDGETQYF
TRBV19	.	16	TRBD2	TRBJ2-1	TGTGCCAGTAGTATCCTAGCGGGCCGGGGGACCAATGAGCAGTTCTTC	CASSILAGRGTNEQFF
TRBV5-6	few	15	.	TRBJ2-2	TGTGCCAGCAGCCCCGTAAGGGGCTTCACCGGGGAGCTGTTTTTT	CASSPVRGFTGELFF
TRBV28	.	16	.	TRBJ2-3	TGTGCCAGCAGTTTAAGGAGGGGGACAGCAACAGATACGCAGTATTTT	CASSLRRGTATDTQYF
TRBV2	.	13	.	TRBJ1-2	TGTGCCAGCAGTGAAGACAGGGTAAAGGGGTACACCTTC	CASSEDRVKGYTF
TRBV6-5	.	16	.	TRBJ1-5	TGTGCCAGCAGTTACTCGGGACTCTCCAGCAATCAGCCCCAGCATTTT	CASSYSGLSSNQPQHF
TRBV28	.	16	.	TRBJ2-5	TGTGCCAGCAGTCACCTTTATACAGGGCAGGGGGAGACCCAGTACTTC	CASSHLYTGQGETQYF
TRBV5-6	.	16	.	TRBJ1-5	TGTGCCAGCAGCTTGGGAGGGTGGGATAGCAATCAGCCCCAGCATTTT	CASSLGGWDSNQPQHF
TRBV6-5	few	15	TRBD1	TRBJ1-1	TGTGCCAGCCTTCCGACAGGGGGTATGAACACTGAAGCTTTCTTT	CASLPTGGMNTEAFF
TRBV5-1	.	15	.	TRBJ1-6	TGCGCCAGCAGCATCGGGGTCAACTATAATTCACCCCTCCACTTT	CASSIGVNYNSPLHF
TRBV19	.	14	.	TRBJ1-1	TGTGCCAGTAGTGTACAGGATAAGAACACTGAAGCTTTCTTT	CASSVQDKNTEAFF
TRBV2	.	12	.	TRBJ1-1	TGTGCCAGCATTGCGGGGCGGGCTGAAGCTTTCTTT	CASIAGRAEAFF
TRBV19	.	14	TRBD1	TRBJ2-7	TGTGCCAGTAGTTCGAGGGACAGCGCCTACGAGCAGTACTTC	CASSSRDSAYEQYF
TRBV5-6	.	16	.	TRBJ1-1	TGTGCCAGCAGCTTTGCCGTCTCAGGCACAAACACTGAAGCTTTCTTT	CASSFAVSGTNTEAFF
TRBV28	.	15	TRBD2	TRBJ2-1	TGTGCCAGCAGTTTCGGGCTAGCGGGGGACAATGAGCAGTTCTTC	CASSFGLAGDNEQFF
TRBV11-2	.	11	.	TRBJ1-2	TGTGCCAGCACACAGGGAATCGGCTACACCTTC	CASTQGIGYTF
TRBV25-1	.	13	.	TRBJ1-2	TGTGCCAGCAGTGACAGCGTCAACTATGGCTACACCTTC	CASSDSVNYGYTF
TRBV4-2	few	13	.	TRBJ1-2	TGTGCCAGCAGCCAAGAAGGAGCGTCCGGCTACACCTTC	CASSQEGASGYTF
TRBV30	.	17	.	TRBJ2-7	TGTGCCTGGAGTGTAGGGGGTCGCAGGGGAATCTTTTACGAGCAGTACTTC	CAWSVGGRRGIFYEQYF
TRBV25-1	.	12	.	TRBJ1-5	TGTGCCAGCCCTCCCTGCAATCAGCCCCAGCATTTT	CASPPCNQPQHF
TRBV11-3	.	16	TRBD1	TRBJ1-1	TGTGCCAGCAGCCTCGCCGGGACAGGGGTTCGAACTGAAGCTTTCTTT	CASSLAGTGVRTEAFF
TRBV19	.	17	TRBD1	TRBJ2-3	TGTGCCAGTAGTCTACGCATGACAGGGCTTACCACAGATACGCAGTATTTT	CASSLRMTGLTTDTQYF